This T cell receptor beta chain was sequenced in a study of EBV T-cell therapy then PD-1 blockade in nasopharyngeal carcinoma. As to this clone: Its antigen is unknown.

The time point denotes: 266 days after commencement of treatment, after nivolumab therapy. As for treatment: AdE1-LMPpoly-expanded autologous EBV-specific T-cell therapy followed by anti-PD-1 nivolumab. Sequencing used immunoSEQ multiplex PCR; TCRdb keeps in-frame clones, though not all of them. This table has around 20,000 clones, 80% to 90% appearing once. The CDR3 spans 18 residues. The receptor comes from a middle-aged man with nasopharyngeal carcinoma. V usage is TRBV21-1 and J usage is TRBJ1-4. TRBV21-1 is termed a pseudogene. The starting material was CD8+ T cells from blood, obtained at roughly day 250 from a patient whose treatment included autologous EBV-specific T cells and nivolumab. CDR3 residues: CASSNPSGVNNRKGKTVF. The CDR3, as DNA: TGTGCCAGCAGCAACCCCTCGGGGGTAAATAACCGAAAGGGAAAAACTGTTTTT.